This T cell receptor (beta chain) was sequenced for a study of T cells in tuberculosis. TCRdb keeps only in-frame clones here, not all; method: immunoSEQ multiplex PCR. Of roughly 34,000 clones listed, 70% to 90% are singletons. Documented time point: new active TB diagnosis, blood taken before or within 7 days of starting treatment. Material: PBMCs, obtained at tuberculosis diagnosis. The receptor's source is an adult with tuberculosis.

The CDR3 sequence is CASSPGGREDGYTF. In DNA, the CDR3 is TGTGCCAGCAGTCCCGGTGGCAGGGAGGATGGCTACACCTTC. V is TRBV28 and J is TRBJ1-2, with D possibly TRBD1 on 5 matching bases. The V end was cut by 5 bases, the J end by 6 bases, with 16 bases between. The CDR3 is 14 amino acids. The germline gives CDR1 MDHEN, CDR2 SYDVKM.